This entry lists 5 T cell receptor beta chains sequenced from one sample in a study of cytomegalovirus exposure and HLA in healthy donors. The PCR had 60 Vbeta and 13 Jbeta primers. The data were produced by immunoSEQ multiplex PCR, yet TCRdb's version contains in-frame clones alone and is incomplete. Of 50,000 to 80,000 clones listed, around 74% are singletons. The specimen was PBMCs. These receptors were taken from a male donor in good health and CMV-seropositive.

In nucleotides, the CDR3 is TGTGCCAGCAGCCGAGAACCCACTAGCGTGCAGTACTTC. Amino acid sequence: CASSREPTSVQYF. This chain links TRBV4-2 with TRBJ2-7, with 7 bases identical to TRBD2. Germline V lookup: CDR1 LGHNA, CDR2 YNFKEQ. Losses at the gene ends were 4 bases for V and 9 bases for J; bases not matched to a gene: 9. The CDR3 is 13 amino acids.

This clone showed up just once. The chain recombines TRBV5-1 with TRBJ2-1, with D maybe TRBD1 (7 bases). The CDR3 runs to 17 residues. Looked up from germline, CDR1 is SGHRS and CDR2 is YFSETQ. V lost 4 bases and J 2 bases, leaving 19 bases between the germline ends. The CDR3 is CASSLPAGQTPYNEQFF. As DNA, the CDR3 is TGCGCCAGCAGCCTACCGGCGGGACAGACTCCCTACAATGAGCAGTTCTTC.

In regard to this clone: This same CDR3 is encoded by further DNA sequences in the sample. CDR3: CASSEVGTGELFF. CDR3 in DNA: TGTGCCAGCAGTGAGGTCGGGACCGGGGAGCTGTTTTTT. The chain combines TRBV6-4 with TRBJ2-2; D is ambiguous. This CDR3 has 13 amino acids. Germline V gene sequence: CDR1 MRHNA, CDR2 SNTAGT. V was shortened by 3 bases and J by 5 bases, with 7 bases between the two germline ends.

This clone was seen a single time. The V and J genes are TRBV7-3 and TRBJ1-2; 11 bases align to TRBD1. The V and J ends lost 5 bases and 7 bases, in that order; junction bases with no gene match: 6. The V gene's germline CDR1 is SGHTA and CDR2 FQGTGA. The CDR3 is made up of 14 amino acids. Here the CDR3 reads CASSPAGTGGGYTF. The DNA of the CDR3 is TGTGCCAGCAGCCCAGCCGGGACAGGGGGTGGCTACACCTTC.

The V call is TRBV18, the J call TRBJ1-1; D remains unclear. The V gene lost 3 bases and the J gene lost 1 base, with 9 bases spanning the gap. CDR1 is KGHSH and CDR2 is LQKENI in the germline V gene. CDR3 length: 14 residues. The DNA of the CDR3 is TGTGCCAGCTCACCTGGACGGGGGAACACTGAAGCTTTCTTT. Protein sequence: CASSPGRGNTEAFF.